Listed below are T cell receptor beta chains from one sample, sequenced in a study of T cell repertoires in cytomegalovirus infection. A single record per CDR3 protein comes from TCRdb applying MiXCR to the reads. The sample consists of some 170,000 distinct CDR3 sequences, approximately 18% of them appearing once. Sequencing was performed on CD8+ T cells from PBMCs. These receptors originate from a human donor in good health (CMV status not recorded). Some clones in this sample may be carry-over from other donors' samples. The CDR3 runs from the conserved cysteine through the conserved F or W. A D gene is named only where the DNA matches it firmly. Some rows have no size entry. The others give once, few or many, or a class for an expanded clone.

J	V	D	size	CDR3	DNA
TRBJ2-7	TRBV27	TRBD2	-	CASSLYGGSPYEQYF	TGTGCCAGCAGTTTATACGGGGGGTCCCCTTACGAGCAGTACTTC
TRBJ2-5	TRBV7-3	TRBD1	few	CASSLGQGARETQYF	TGTGCCAGCAGCTTGGGACAGGGGGCGCGGGAGACCCAGTACTTC
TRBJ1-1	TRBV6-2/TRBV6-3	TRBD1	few	CASSKGGLRTEAFF	TGTGCCAGCAGCAAAGGGGGCTTGCGGACTGAAGCTTTCTTT
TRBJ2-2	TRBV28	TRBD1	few	CASSPGTGTSYTGELFF	TGTGCCAGCAGCCCCGGGACAGGGACTTCGTACACCGGGGAGCTGTTTTTT
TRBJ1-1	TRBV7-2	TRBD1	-	CASSLLDRAGTEAFF	TGTGCCAGCAGCTTATTGGACAGGGCAGGAACTGAAGCTTTCTTT
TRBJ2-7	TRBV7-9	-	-	CASSPKVSYEQYF	TGTGCCAGCAGCCCTAAAGTATCCTACGAGCAGTACTTC
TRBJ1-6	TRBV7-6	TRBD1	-	CASSFGQGRSPLHF	TGTGCCAGCAGCTTTGGACAGGGACGTTCACCCCTCCACTTT
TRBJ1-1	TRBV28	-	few	CASSFPIKIAEAFF	TGTGCCAGCAGTTTCCCCATTAAGATCGCTGAAGCTTTCTTT
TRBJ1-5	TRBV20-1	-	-	CSARDADSPFSNQPQHF	TGCAGTGCTAGAGACGCGGACAGCCCTTTTAGCAATCAGCCCCAGCATTTT
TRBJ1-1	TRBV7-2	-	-	CASSSDSRGAFF	TGTGCCAGCAGCTCAGACTCCCGGGGGGCTTTCTTT
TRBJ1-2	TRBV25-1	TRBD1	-	CASSEEYRGFNYGYTF	TGTGCCAGCAGTGAGGAATACAGGGGATTTAACTATGGCTACACCTTC
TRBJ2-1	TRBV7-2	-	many	CASSLAEVGAAEQFF	TGTGCCAGCAGCTTAGCGGAAGTCGGGGCCGCTGAGCAGTTCTTC
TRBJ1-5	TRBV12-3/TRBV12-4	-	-	CASSQTWGGANQPQHF	TGTGCCAGCAGTCAAACATGGGGAGGAGCTAATCAGCCCCAGCATTTT
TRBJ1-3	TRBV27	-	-	CASSISQAGNTIYF	TGTGCCAGCAGTATTTCCCAGGCTGGAAACACCATATATTTT
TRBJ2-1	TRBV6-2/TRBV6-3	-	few	CASQYGVPYNEQFF	TGTGCCAGCCAATATGGGGTTCCTTACAATGAGCAGTTCTTC
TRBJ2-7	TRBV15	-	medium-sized	CATSGPTGSYEQYF	TGTGCCACCAGCGGCCCGACAGGTTCCTACGAGCAGTACTTC
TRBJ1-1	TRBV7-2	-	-	CASSPLSNTEAFF	TGTGCCAGCAGCCCCTTGTCAAACACTGAAGCTTTCTTT
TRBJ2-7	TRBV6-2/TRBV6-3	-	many	CASSTRTLIYEQYF	TGTGCCAGCAGTACCCGGACATTAATCTACGAGCAGTACTTC
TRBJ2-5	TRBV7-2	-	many	CASAPRRDGQETQYF	TGTGCCAGCGCTCCTAGGCGGGACGGCCAAGAGACCCAGTACTTC
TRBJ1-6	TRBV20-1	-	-	CSAKYGSSYNSPLHF	TGCAGTGCTAAGTACGGAAGCTCCTATAATTCACCCCTCCACTTT
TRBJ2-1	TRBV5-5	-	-	CASSLAGPSYNEQFF	TGTGCCAGCAGCTTGGCGGGGCCCAGCTACAATGAGCAGTTCTTC
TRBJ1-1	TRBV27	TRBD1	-	CASSLSPPKPFGTAFNTEAFF	TGTGCCAGCAGTTTATCACCGCCTAAACCTTTCGGGACAGCCTTCAACACTGAAGCTTTCTTT
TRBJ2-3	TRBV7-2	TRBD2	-	CASSLRRGGLSTDTQYF	TGTGCCAGCAGCTTGAGGCGGGGGGGACTTAGCACAGATACGCAGTATTTT
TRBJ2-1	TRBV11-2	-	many	CASSRRGNNNEQFF	TGTGCCAGCAGCCGCCGGGGTAACAACAATGAGCAGTTCTTC
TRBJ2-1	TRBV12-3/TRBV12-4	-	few	CASSRQPEQFF	TGTGCCAGCAGTCGACAGCCAGAGCAGTTCTTC
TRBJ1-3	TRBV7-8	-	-	CASSLAVGLGDTIYF	TGTGCCAGCAGCTTAGCGGTCGGATTGGGGGACACCATATATTTT
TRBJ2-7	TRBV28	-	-	CASSTPTGATVPEYF	TGTGCCAGCAGTACCCCGACAGGTGCCACGGTACCCGAGTACTTC
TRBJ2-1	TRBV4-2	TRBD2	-	CASSQSGGLAGVSSYNEQFF	TGTGCCAGCAGTCAAAGCGGGGGACTAGCGGGGGTCAGCTCCTACAATGAGCAGTTCTTC
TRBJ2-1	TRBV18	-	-	CASSLRGVSDDNEQFF	TGTGCCAGCTCACTACGCGGGGTTTCCGACGACAATGAGCAGTTCTTC
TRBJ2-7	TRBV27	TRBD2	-	CASSSPRLAGTYEQYF	TGTGCCAGCAGTTCCCCCAGACTAGCGGGGACCTACGAGCAGTACTTC
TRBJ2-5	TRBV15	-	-	CATSIDRGALETQYF	TGTGCCACCAGCATTGATAGGGGGGCCTTAGAGACCCAGTACTTC
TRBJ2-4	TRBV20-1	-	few	CSAEDSLNIQYF	TGCAGTGCTGAGGACAGCCTCAACATTCAGTACTTC
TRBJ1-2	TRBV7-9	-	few	CASSLEMAEGVNYGYTF	TGTGCCAGCAGCTTAGAGATGGCAGAGGGGGTTAACTATGGCTACACCTTC